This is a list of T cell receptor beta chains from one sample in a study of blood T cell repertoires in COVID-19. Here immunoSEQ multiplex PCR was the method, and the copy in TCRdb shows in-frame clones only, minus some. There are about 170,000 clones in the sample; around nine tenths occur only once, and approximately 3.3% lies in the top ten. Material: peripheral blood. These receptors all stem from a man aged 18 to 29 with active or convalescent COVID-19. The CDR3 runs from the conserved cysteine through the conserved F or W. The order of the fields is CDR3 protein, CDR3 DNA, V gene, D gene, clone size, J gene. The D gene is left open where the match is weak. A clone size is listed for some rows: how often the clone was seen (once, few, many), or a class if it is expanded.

CASSLSHLPRKEMHNEQFF | TGTGCCAGCAGTTTATCCCATCTACCACGGAAGGAGATGCACAATGAGCAGTTCTTC | TRBV27 | . | few | TRBJ2-1
CASSLLDRPTTGYTF | TGTGCCAGCAGTTTACTAGACAGGCCCACTACTGGCTACACCTTC | TRBV28 | . | . | TRBJ1-2
CATRYSRGKDQPQHF | TGTGCCACCAGATACAGTCGGGGGAAGGATCAGCCCCAGCATTTT | TRBV15 | . | . | TRBJ1-5
CASSSLAGGVNNEQFF | TGTGCCAGCAGTTCCCTAGCGGGAGGGGTCAACAATGAGCAGTTCTTC | TRBV28 | TRBD2 | . | TRBJ2-1
CASSLDRAAYGYTF | TGTGCCAGCAGCTTAGATCGAGCCGCGTATGGCTACACCTTC | TRBV7-9 | . | . | TRBJ1-2
CACFLQGSLYEQYF | TGTGCCTGCTTCCTGCAGGGTTCCCTCTACGAGCAGTACTTC | TRBV30 | . | . | TRBJ2-7
CASSSGGNTEAFF | TGTGCCAGCAGTTCCGGGGGGAACACTGAAGCTTTCTTT | TRBV6-5 | . | . | TRBJ1-1
CASSDGQGELDTQYF | TGTGCCAGCAGTGACGGACAGGGGGAACTGGATACGCAGTATTTT | TRBV6-4 | TRBD1 | . | TRBJ2-3
CAIRGQGVSEAFF | TGTGCCATCAGGGGACAGGGGGTTTCTGAAGCTTTCTTT | TRBV10-3 | TRBD1 | once | TRBJ1-1
CASSISTSLETQYF | TGTGCCAGTAGTATCTCGACTAGCCTGGAGACCCAGTACTTC | TRBV19 | TRBD2 | . | TRBJ2-5
CASSDGQVLKQPQHF | TGTGCCAGCAGTGATGGACAGGTTCTAAAACAGCCCCAGCATTTT | TRBV2 | TRBD1 | . | TRBJ1-5
CSVEARGSNEQFF | TGCAGCGTTGAGGCCAGGGGATCCAATGAGCAGTTCTTC | TRBV29-1 | . | few | TRBJ2-1
CASSPGEFYEQYF | TGTGCCAGCAGCCCCGGTGAGTTCTACGAGCAGTACTTC | TRBV9 | . | . | TRBJ2-7
CASSDKVAGTNNEQFF | TGTGCCAGCAGCGACAAGGTAGCGGGAACCAACAATGAGCAGTTCTTC | TRBV9 | TRBD2 | . | TRBJ2-1
CASSLSDRDYGYTF | TGTGCCAGCAGCCTCTCAGACAGGGACTATGGCTACACCTTC | TRBV5-4 | TRBD1 | . | TRBJ1-2
CASSSQGATNEKLFF | TGTGCCAGCAGTTCCCAGGGGGCAACTAATGAAAAACTGTTTTTT | TRBV2 | TRBD1 | . | TRBJ1-4
CASSLSRSGKLFF | TGTGCCAGCAGCTTATCCCGGTCGGGAAAACTGTTTTTT | TRBV11-2 | . | once | TRBJ1-4
CASSPFGTSGSHEQFF | TGTGCCAGCTCTCCATTCGGGACTAGCGGGAGCCATGAGCAGTTCTTC | TRBV7-2 | TRBD2 | once | TRBJ2-1
CASSRGSYNEQFF | TGTGCCAGCAGCAGGGGTTCCTACAATGAGCAGTTCTTC | TRBV6-5 | . | once | TRBJ2-1
CASSSSPMGGTGELFF | TGTGCCAGCAGCTCTTCCCCCATGGGGGGTACCGGGGAGCTGTTTTTT | TRBV7-3 | . | . | TRBJ2-2
CASSWGQGGMPQHF | TGTGCCAGCAGCTGGGGACAGGGGGGTATGCCCCAGCATTTT | TRBV7-2 | TRBD1 | once | TRBJ1-5
CAISEQGAGNTIYF | TGTGCCATCAGTGAACAGGGGGCTGGAAACACCATATATTTT | TRBV10-3 | TRBD1 | once | TRBJ1-3
CASSLKQGTYGELFF | TGTGCCAGCAGTTTGAAGCAGGGGACGTACGGGGAGCTGTTTTTT | TRBV27 | . | . | TRBJ2-2
CASSGRLAGELFF | TGTGCCAGCAGCGGGAGGCTCGCCGGGGAGCTGTTTTTT | TRBV6-2/TRBV6-3 | TRBD2 | . | TRBJ2-2
CASSPEYYGYTF | TGCGCCAGCAGCCCCGAGTACTATGGCTACACCTTC | TRBV5-1 | . | . | TRBJ1-2
CASSEVTGKEEVF | TGTGCCAGCAGTGAAGTGACAGGGAAGGAGGAAGTTTTT | TRBV6-1 | TRBD1 | . | TRBJ1-4
CATSDLAQGGGYTF | TGTGCCACCAGTGATTTAGCACAGGGGGGCGGCTACACCTTC | TRBV24-1 | TRBD1 | . | TRBJ1-2
CASSPPIGNYNEQFF | TGTGCCAGCTCACCACCTATCGGGAATTACAATGAGCAGTTCTTC | TRBV18 | . | few | TRBJ2-1
CASSLTVRGYTF | TGTGCCAGCAGCCTAACAGTGCGCGGCTACACCTTC | TRBV6-2/TRBV6-3 | . | . | TRBJ1-2
CASSLGQTAETQYF | TGTGCCAGCAGCCTCGGACAAACTGCAGAGACCCAGTACTTC | TRBV2 | . | . | TRBJ2-5
CASSRLTSFSYNEQFF | TGTGCCAGCAGCAGACTGACTAGTTTCTCCTACAATGAGCAGTTCTTC | TRBV3-1/TRBV3-2 | . | . | TRBJ2-1
CASSQERGTVYTEAFF | TGTGCCAGCAGCCAAGAAAGGGGAACAGTCTACACTGAAGCTTTCTTT | TRBV14 | . | . | TRBJ1-1
CASSLGLAGANVLTF | TGTGCCAGCAGCCTTGGACTAGCTGGGGCCAACGTCCTGACTTTC | TRBV7-2 | TRBD2 | medium-sized | TRBJ2-6
CASSLVLVSSYNEQFF | TGCGCCAGCAGCTTGGTTCTAGTTTCCTCCTACAATGAGCAGTTCTTC | TRBV5-1 | . | . | TRBJ2-1
CSVKFIAATNEKLFF | TGCAGCGTTAAATTCATAGCAGCAACTAATGAAAAACTGTTTTTT | TRBV29-1 | . | once | TRBJ1-4
CASSPGGEAYEQYF | TGTGCCAGCAGTCCAGGCGGGGAGGCATACGAGCAGTACTTC | TRBV7-6 | . | . | TRBJ2-7
CASSYSMAGGIGYTF | TGTGCCAGCAGTTACTCGATGGCAGGGGGCATTGGCTACACCTTC | TRBV6-5 | TRBD1 | . | TRBJ1-2
CASSESSGKLQETQYF | TGCGCCAGCAGTGAGTCTAGCGGGAAACTCCAAGAGACCCAGTACTTC | TRBV10-1 | TRBD2 | . | TRBJ2-5
CASSLSGWSYNEQFF | TGTGCCAGCAGTTTATCGGGCTGGTCCTACAATGAGCAGTTCTTC | TRBV27 | . | . | TRBJ2-1
CASSSSGGQETQYF | TGTGCCAGCAGTTCTAGCGGGGGCCAAGAGACCCAGTACTTC | TRBV27 | TRBD2 | . | TRBJ2-5
CASSLGGDQNIQYF | TGTGCCAGCAGCTTGGGGGGGGACCAAAACATTCAGTACTTC | TRBV7-2 | TRBD2 | . | TRBJ2-4
CASARRGVIETQYF | TGTGCCAGCGCCCGGCGGGGCGTAATAGAGACCCAGTACTTC | TRBV18 | . | once | TRBJ2-5
CASRPRGYGNQPQHF | TGTGCCAGCAGGCCAAGGGGGTACGGCAATCAGCCCCAGCATTTT | TRBV28 | . | . | TRBJ1-5
CASSLDFDQPQHF | TGCGCCAGCAGCTTGGACTTCGATCAGCCCCAGCATTTT | TRBV5-1 | . | . | TRBJ1-5
CASGRGGRETQYF | TGTGCCAGCGGGAGGGGGGGGCGAGAGACCCAGTACTTC | TRBV2 | . | . | TRBJ2-5
CASSVSLSGYTF | TGTGCCAGCAGCGTATCATTGTCTGGCTACACCTTC | TRBV9 | . | . | TRBJ1-2
CASSQVRGPNGYTF | TGTGCCAGCAGCCAAGTTAGGGGGCCGAATGGCTACACCTTC | TRBV14 | TRBD1 | once | TRBJ1-2
CASSSGELSGNTIYF | TGCGCCAGCAGCTCCGGGGAACTCTCTGGAAACACCATATATTTT | TRBV5-1 | . | . | TRBJ1-3